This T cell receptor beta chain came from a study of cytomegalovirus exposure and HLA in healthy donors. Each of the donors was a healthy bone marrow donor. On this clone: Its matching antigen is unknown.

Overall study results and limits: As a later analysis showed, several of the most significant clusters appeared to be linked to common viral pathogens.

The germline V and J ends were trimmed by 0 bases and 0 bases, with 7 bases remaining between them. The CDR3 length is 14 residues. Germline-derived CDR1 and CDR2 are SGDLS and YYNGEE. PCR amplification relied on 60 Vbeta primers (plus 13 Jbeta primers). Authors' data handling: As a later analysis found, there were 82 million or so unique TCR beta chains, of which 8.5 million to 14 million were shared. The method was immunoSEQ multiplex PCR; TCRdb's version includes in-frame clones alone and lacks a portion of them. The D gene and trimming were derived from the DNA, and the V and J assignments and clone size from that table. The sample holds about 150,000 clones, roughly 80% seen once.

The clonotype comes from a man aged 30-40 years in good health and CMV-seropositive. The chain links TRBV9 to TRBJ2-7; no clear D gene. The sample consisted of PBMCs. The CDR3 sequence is CASSVAISSYEQYF. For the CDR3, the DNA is TGTGCCAGCAGCGTAGCTATTAGCTCCTACGAGCAGTACTTC.